This is a list of T cell receptor beta chains from one sample in a study of blood T cells in healthy people across ages. TCRdb recomputed calls from the 5' RACE reads with MiXCR, one row per CDR3 protein. The data show around 2 million distinct CDR3 sequences, with about two fifths seen just once and about 21% held by the top ten. The sequencing input was blood. Every receptor here comes from a human donor in good health. CDR3s include the opening cysteine and the closing phenylalanine or tryptophan. Clone size, where shown, is once, few, many, or a class for clones that have expanded.

size: NA
V: TRBV7-9
J: TRBJ2-7
CDR3: CASSRAGLGSYEQYF

size: NA
V: TRBV7-9
J: TRBJ2-4
CDR3: CASSLGQGVKNVQYF

size: NA
V: TRBV20-1
J: TRBJ2-2
CDR3: CSATIPQANTGELFF

size: few
V: TRBV5-1
J: TRBJ2-7
CDR3: CASRTGTGYEQYF

size: NA
V: TRBV7-9
J: TRBJ2-5
CDR3: CASSLAPGTGGQEAQYF

size: NA
V: TRBV28
J: TRBJ2-4
CDR3: CASETGQGPSRQYF

size: NA
V: TRBV7-9
J: TRBJ2-7
CDR3: CAGSSSGLTYEQYF

size: few
V: TRBV20-1
J: TRBJ1-2
CDR3: CSAREPGIRNFYGYTF

size: NA
V: TRBV29-1
J: TRBJ1-2
CDR3: CSVVESGVGYTF

size: NA
V: TRBV6-6
J: TRBJ1-1
CDR3: CASTLQGDMNTEAFF

size: NA
V: TRBV5-1
J: TRBJ2-1
CDR3: CASSSTGGSSYNEQFF

size: few
V: TRBV29-1
J: TRBJ2-3
CDR3: CSARGESSGTDTQYF

size: NA
V: TRBV3-1
J: TRBJ1-1
CDR3: CASSQALGTGFSGTEAFF

size: NA
V: TRBV12-3/TRBV12-4
J: TRBJ2-3
CDR3: CASSSRSTGGQREYF

size: NA
V: TRBV28
J: TRBJ2-3
CDR3: CASSQGVFRCTDTQYF

size: few
V: TRBV2
J: TRBJ2-7
CDR3: CASSLRRTYEQYF

size: NA
V: TRBV7-9
J: TRBJ1-4
CDR3: CASSLGVPGLNEKLFF

size: NA
V: TRBV18
J: TRBJ1-1
CDR3: CATRAASRYTEAFF

size: NA
V: TRBV7-9
J: TRBJ2-7
CDR3: CASSRPSSGRTYEQYF

size: few
V: TRBV24-1
J: TRBJ2-1
CDR3: CATSDPPGPLGHEQFF

size: NA
V: TRBV4-3
J: TRBJ2-6
CDR3: CTSSQDPSPGANVLTF

size: NA
V: TRBV9
J: TRBJ1-2
CDR3: CASRGTGRLNYGYTF

size: once
V: TRBV2
J: TRBJ1-2
CDR3: CASSGRIQNYGYTF

size: NA
V: TRBV7-9
J: TRBJ2-1
CDR3: CASSSIRWDTYNEQFF

size: NA
V: TRBV11-2
J: TRBJ1-6
CDR3: CASSSATPNSPLHF

size: few
V: TRBV25-1
J: TRBJ1-2
CDR3: CASEAGTGYGYTF

size: NA
V: TRBV7-2
J: TRBJ2-1
CDR3: CASSPTSGGAMNEQFF

size: few
V: TRBV5-1
J: TRBJ2-3
CDR3: CASSLRQGNTDTQYF

size: NA
V: TRBV24-1
J: TRBJ2-1
CDR3: CATSDLGRGLSNEQFF

size: NA
V: TRBV7-6
J: TRBJ2-1
CDR3: CASSSHGGDSYNEQFF

size: NA
V: TRBV4-3
J: TRBJ2-3
CDR3: CTSSQEVVAEGLTDTQYF

size: many
V: TRBV6-5
J: TRBJ2-7
CDR3: CASSLTGQYEQYF

size: NA
V: TRBV7-3
J: TRBJ2-3
CDR3: CASSSSGLGADTQYF

size: few
V: TRBV7-2
J: TRBJ2-7
CDR3: CASSLSTGQGYYEQYF

size: few
V: TRBV5-1
J: TRBJ1-4
CDR3: CASSLGGVEEKLFF

size: few
V: TRBV5-1
J: TRBJ2-3
CDR3: CASSGREDTQYF

size: few
V: TRBV7-8
J: TRBJ1-6
CDR3: CASSRQGGSGDSPLHF